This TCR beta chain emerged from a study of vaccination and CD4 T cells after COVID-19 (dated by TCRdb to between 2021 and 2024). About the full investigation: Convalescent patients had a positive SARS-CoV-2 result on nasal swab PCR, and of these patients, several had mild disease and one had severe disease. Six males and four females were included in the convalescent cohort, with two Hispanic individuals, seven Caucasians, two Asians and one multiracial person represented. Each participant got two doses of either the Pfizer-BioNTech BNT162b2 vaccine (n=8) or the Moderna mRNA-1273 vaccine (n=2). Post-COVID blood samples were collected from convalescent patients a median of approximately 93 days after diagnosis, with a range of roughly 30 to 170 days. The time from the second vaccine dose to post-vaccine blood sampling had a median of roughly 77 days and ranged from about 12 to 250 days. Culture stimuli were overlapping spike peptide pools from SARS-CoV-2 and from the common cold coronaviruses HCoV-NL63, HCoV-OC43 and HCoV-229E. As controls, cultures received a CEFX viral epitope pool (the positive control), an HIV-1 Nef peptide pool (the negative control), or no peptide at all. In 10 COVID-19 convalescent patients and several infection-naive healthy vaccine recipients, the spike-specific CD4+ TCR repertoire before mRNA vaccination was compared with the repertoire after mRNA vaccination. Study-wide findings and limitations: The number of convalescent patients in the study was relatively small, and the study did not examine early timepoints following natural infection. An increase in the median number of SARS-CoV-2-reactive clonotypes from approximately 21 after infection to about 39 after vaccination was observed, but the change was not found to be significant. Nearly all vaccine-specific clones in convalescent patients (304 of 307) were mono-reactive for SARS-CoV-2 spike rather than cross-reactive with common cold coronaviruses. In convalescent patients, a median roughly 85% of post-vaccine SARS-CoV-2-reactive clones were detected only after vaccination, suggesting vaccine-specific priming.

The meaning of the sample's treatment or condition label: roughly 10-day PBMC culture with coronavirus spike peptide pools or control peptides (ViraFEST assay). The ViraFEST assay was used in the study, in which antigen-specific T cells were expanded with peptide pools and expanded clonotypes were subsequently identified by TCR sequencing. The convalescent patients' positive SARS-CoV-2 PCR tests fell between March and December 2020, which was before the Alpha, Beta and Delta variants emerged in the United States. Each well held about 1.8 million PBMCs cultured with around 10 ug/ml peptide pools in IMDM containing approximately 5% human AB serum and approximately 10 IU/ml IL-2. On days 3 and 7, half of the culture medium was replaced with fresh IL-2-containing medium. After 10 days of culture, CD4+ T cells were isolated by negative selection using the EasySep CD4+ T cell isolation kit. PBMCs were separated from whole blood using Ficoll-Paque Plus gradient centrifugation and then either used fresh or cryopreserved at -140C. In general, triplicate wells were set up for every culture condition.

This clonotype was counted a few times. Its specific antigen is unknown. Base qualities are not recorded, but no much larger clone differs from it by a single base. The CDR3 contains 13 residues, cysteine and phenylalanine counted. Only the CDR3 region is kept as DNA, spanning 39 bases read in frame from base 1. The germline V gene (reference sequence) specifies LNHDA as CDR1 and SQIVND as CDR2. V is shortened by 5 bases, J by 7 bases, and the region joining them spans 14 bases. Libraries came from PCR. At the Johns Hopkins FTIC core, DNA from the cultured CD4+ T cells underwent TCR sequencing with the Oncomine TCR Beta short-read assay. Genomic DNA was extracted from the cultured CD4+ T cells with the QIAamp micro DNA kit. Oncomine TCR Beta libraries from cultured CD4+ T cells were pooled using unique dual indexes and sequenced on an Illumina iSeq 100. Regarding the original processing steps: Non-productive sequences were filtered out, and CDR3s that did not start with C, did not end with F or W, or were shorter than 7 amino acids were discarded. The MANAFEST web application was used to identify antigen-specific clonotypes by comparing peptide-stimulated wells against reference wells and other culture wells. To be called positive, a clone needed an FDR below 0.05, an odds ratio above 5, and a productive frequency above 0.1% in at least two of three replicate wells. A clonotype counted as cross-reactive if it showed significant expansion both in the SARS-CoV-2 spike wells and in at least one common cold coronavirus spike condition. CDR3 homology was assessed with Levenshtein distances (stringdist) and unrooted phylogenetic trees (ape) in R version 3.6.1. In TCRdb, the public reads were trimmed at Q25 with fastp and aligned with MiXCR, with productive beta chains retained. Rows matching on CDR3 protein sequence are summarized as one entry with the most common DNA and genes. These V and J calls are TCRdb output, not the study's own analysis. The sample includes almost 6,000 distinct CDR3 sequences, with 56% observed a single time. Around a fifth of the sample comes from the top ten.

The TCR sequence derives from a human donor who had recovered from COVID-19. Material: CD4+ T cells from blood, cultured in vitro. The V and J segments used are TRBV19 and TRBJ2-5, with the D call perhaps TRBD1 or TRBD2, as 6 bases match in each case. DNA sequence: TGTGCCAGTAGTGGGCGGGGCAGGGGGACCCAGTACTTC. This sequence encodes CASSGRGRGTQYF. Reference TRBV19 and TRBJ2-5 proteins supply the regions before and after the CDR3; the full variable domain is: DGGITQSPKYLFRKEGQNVTLSCEQNLNHDAMYWYRQDPGQGLRLIYYSQIVNDFQKGDIAEGYSVSREKKESFPLTVTSAQKNPTAFYLCASSGRGRGTQYFGPGTRLLVL.